These 14 T cell receptor beta chains came from one sample sequenced in a study of control samples from healthy donors and cancer patients. Produced via immunoSEQ multiplex PCR; TCRdb's table is partial and in-frame only. The sample lists around 93,000 clones; roughly 89% were seen once. Material for sequencing was blood. These TCRs come from a human donor in good health. The donor label of this sample is uncertain.

V usage is TRBV6-5 and J usage is TRBJ2-7, with D unclear. Germline assignment: CDR1 MNHEY and CDR2 SVGAGI. The CDR3 loop spans 11 amino acids. The V end was cut by 2 bases, the J end by 8 bases, with 7 bases between. The CDR3 region is CASSYRKKQYF. As DNA, the CDR3 is TGTGCCAGCAGTTACAGGAAGAAGCAGTACTTC.

In the case of this clone: The junction and the germline gene differ at one end; a read error may be behind it. The chain links TRBV30 to TRBJ2-2; D is undetermined. Germline assignment: CDR1 GTSNPN and CDR2 SVGIG (reference sequence). The CDR3 length is 11 residues. CDR3 nucleotides: TGTGCTTGGACCAACACCGGGGAGCTGTTTTTT. Residues: CAWTNTGELFF.

This chain joins TRBV28 and TRBJ1-2; 7 bases map to TRBD1. With V trimmed by 8 bases and J by 5 bases, 11 bases remained unmatched. Germline CDR1 and CDR2: MDHEN and SYDVKM. The CDR3 totals 14 residues. DNA of the CDR3: TGTGCCAGCCATAAGAGGGGGCTGGGGTATGGCTACACCTTC. As protein: CASHKRGLGYGYTF.

The rearrangement uses TRBV30 and TRBJ2-5, with TRBD1 as a possible D gene (5 bases). The CDR3 contains 16 residues. Per the germline V gene, CDR1 is GTSNPN and CDR2 is SVGIG (reference sequence). Deletions cut 2 bases from V and 2 bases from J, with 18 bases between. CDR3 in amino acids: CAWSLGRARGQETQYF. DNA for the CDR3: TGTGCCTGGAGTCTTGGCAGGGCTAGAGGACAAGAGACCCAGTACTTC. Looking up the rest from reference TRBV30 and TRBJ2-5 gives the full variable domain: SQTIHQWPATLVQPVGSPLSLECTVEGTSNPNLYWYRQAAGRGLQLLFYSVGIGQISSEVPQNLSASRPQDRQFILSSKKLLLSDSGFYLCAWSLGRARGQETQYFGPGTRLLVL.

The genes are TRBV19 and TRBJ1-3; no firm D call. The CDR3 has 14 residues. V shed 4 bases and J shed 2 bases, with 9 bases lying between them. Germline CDR1 is LNHDA and CDR2 is SQIVND (reference sequence). The CDR3 DNA reads TGTGCCAGTAGTACGGGGAGGACTGGAAACACCATATATTTT. Translated, it gives CASSTGRTGNTIYF.

The chain links TRBV9 to TRBJ1-1; D is possibly TRBD1 (6 bases). The CDR3 has 17 amino acids. CDR1 and CDR2 from the germline V gene are SGDLS and YYNGEE. V dropped 0 bases and J dropped 1 base, with 16 bases sitting between them. The CDR3 loop reads CASSVEGTQGPNTEAFF. In DNA, the CDR3 is TGTGCCAGCAGCGTAGAGGGGACACAGGGTCCGAACACTGAAGCTTTCTTT.

This chain uses TRBV2 with TRBJ2-5; 8 nucleotides agree with TRBD1. The germline V gene encodes CDR1 SNHLY and CDR2 FYNNEI. The V gene end was trimmed by 5 bases and the J gene end by 4 bases; junction bases not matched to a gene: 9. The CDR3 is 15 amino acids. CDR3 sequence: CASSQGPGGAETQYF. CDR3 DNA sequence: TGTGCCAGCAGTCAAGGGCCAGGGGGCGCAGAGACCCAGTACTTC.

This chain links TRBV5-1 with TRBJ2-7, with 12 bases identical to TRBD2. Germline-derived CDR1 and CDR2 are SGHRS and YFSETQ. The length of the CDR3 is 15 residues. Trimming at V came to 4 bases and at J to 2 bases, leaving 4 bases not matched to a gene. CDR3 coding DNA: TGCGCCAGCAGCCCAACTAGCGGGGGGACCTACGAGCAGTACGTC. It is translated as CASSPTSGGTYEQYV.

In its sample, this clone was seen a few times. The chain has TRBV6-1 and TRBJ2-7, with D maybe TRBD2 (6 bases). Germline CDR1 and CDR2: MNHNS and SASEGT. V lost 2 bases and J lost 12, with 11 bases in between. The CDR3 runs 11 residues. CDR3 nucleotide sequence: TGTGCCAGCAGTGAATCAGGGAGGAGGTACGTC. This translates into CASSESGRRYV.

The rearrangement links TRBV12-3 or TRBV12-4 to TRBJ2-7; D gene unclear. V was trimmed by 3 bases and J by 3 bases, leaving 6 bases between them. The CDR3 is 12 residues long. CDR3: CASSFPGYEQYF. The CDR3 nucleotides are TGTGCCAGCAGTTTTCCGGGCTACGAGCAGTACTTC.

This chain joins TRBV9 and TRBJ2-7, with a weak D call TRBD1 (7 bases). The ends were cut back, 3 bases at V and 5 bases at J, with 21 bases in the middle. The CDR3 has 16 amino acids. Germline CDR1 SGDLS, CDR2 YYNGEE. CDR3 DNA sequence: TGTGCCAGCAGCGCTTCCGGTGCAGGGGGGACGCACGAGCAGTACTTC. It codes for CASSASGAGGTHEQYF.

The V and J genes are TRBV15 and TRBJ1-4; 11 bases map to TRBD1. Germline trimming cut 9 bases from V and 7 bases from J; bases unmatched to any gene: 4. The CDR3 runs to 13 residues. Germline V CDR1 and CDR2: LNHNV, YYDKDF (reference sequence). Written as DNA, the CDR3 is TGTGCCACTGGGGACAGGGGGACTGAAAAACTGTTTTTT. Amino acids: CATGDRGTEKLFF.

This rearrangement joins TRBV7-8 to TRBJ2-1, with D possibly being TRBD2 (7 bases). Germline assignment: CDR1 SGHVS and CDR2 FQNEAQ. With 5 bases removed from V and 3 bases from J, the gap between germline ends came to 20 bases. The CDR3 covers 17 residues. The CDR3 loop is CASSPRRDGGLYNEQFF. CDR3 bases: TGTGCCAGCAGCCCCCGCCGGGACGGGGGGCTCTACAATGAGCAGTTCTTC.

CDR3 residues: CASSIVMGFLETQYF. In DNA form, the CDR3 reads TGTGCCAGTAGTATAGTGATGGGTTTCTTGGAGACCCAGTACTTC. V is TRBV19 and J is TRBJ2-5; D uncertain. The CDR3 runs 15 residues. Between the trimmed V and J ends, which lost 1 base and 5 bases, there was a span of 14 bases. Germline CDR1 reads LNHDA; CDR2 reads SQIVND (reference sequence).